This TCR beta chain is from a study of beta chain features in type 1 diabetes (dated by TCRdb to 2016 to 2019). Regarding the study in general: Mean age, gender distribution, total cell number and subset yield did not differ between patients and healthy donors. In the study, recently diagnosed type 1 diabetes patients and matched healthy donors were compared on the TCRB repertoires of their sorted circulating CD4+ T cell subsets. A total of roughly 100,000,000 sorted cells were examined across all samples, and the number of cells per subset was strongly correlated with RNA yield. Whereas all 28 donors provided naive and central memory subsets, regulatory and stem cell-like memory subsets were isolated from just 8 patients and about 8 healthy donors. Broad study findings and their caveats: Type 1 diabetes patients showed a moderate but significant shortening of TCRB CDR3 length in all four CD4+ subsets. PCR might favor shorter templates, but patient and control samples were amplified and corrected together, so any skew would affect both groups equally. Because small numbers of individuals were included in the HLA sub-analyses, any influence of HLA type on TCRB rearrangement was left unresolved. The naive, central memory and regulatory TCRB repertoires appeared to resemble one another more closely among patients than among healthy donors. Fewer insertions and more nucleotide deletions at VDJ recombination sites were observed in patients with type 1 diabetes, implying thymic rearrangement abnormalities. Because cDNA was sequenced instead of genomic DNA, highly expressing activated cells could be over-represented, though the groups showed no difference in activation or CD3 levels.

The CDR3 spans 13 residues, from the cysteine through the phenylalanine. Only the CDR3 part of the read is kept: 39 bases, read in frame from the first base. Ends trimmed: V by 5 bases, J by 2 bases; bases unmatched to a gene: 3. CDR1 SGDLS and CDR2 YYNGEE are derived from the germline V gene. Each donor gave one peripheral blood draw, averaging approximately 0.12 L, which was collected into heparinised tubes. A BD FACSAria II and a panel including CD45RO, CCR7, CD25, CD127, CD95 and CD27 were used to sort naive, central memory, regulatory and stem cell-like memory CD4+ T cells. Purity was above 95% for every sorted population. PBMCs were separated immediately by Lymphoprep density gradient centrifugation and were stained directly, without being cultured. Samples were stained and sorted in pairs, with one healthy donor and one patient per experiment, so that batch effects were minimized. This clone was observed a handful of times. Its binding antigen is unknown. No much larger clone is present one base from it, and per-base qualities are unavailable.

All of the isolated RNA was reverse transcribed with the High Capacity cDNA Reverse Transcription Kit, so expressed TCRB transcripts were sequenced. Survey-depth immunoSEQ sequencing was performed on stem cell-like memory T cell samples, with an average of about 1.01 million total reads per sample. Sorted cells were lysed in RLT buffer, and RNA was extracted using DNase-treated RNeasy Micro or Mini kits according to cell number. To prevent cross-contamination, every cell subset was processed on its own, while patient and healthy donor samples were processed together. Using the immunoSEQ multiplex PCR, TCRB sequences were amplified from cDNA into 87-bp fragments spanning the CDR3 region. Sequencing of the amplicons was done on the Illumina HiSeq platform. Turning to the authors' computational methods: Synthetic template baselines were used to correct PCR bias computationally, reads within Hamming distance 2 were collapsed together, and singletons that could not be merged were discarded. Reads were aligned against IMGT to assign V, D and J genes, CDR3 length and insertions or deletions at six rearrangement sites. Within each subset, clonotype counts were normalized to the number of sorted cells before true diversity and Gini coefficients were calculated with the tcR R package. The overlap coefficient, calculated on TCRB nucleotide sequences, was used to quantify repertoire sharing. TCRdb holds this immuneACCESS table with in-frame rearrangements only. Some clones are missing; in checked studies, unresolved V genes explain under half, and the rest has no known cause. V, J and clone size were drawn from that table, and D and trimming were deduced from the DNA. This sample is represented by approximately 100,000 clones; almost 40% of them were singletons. The ten largest make up over 0.065% of the sample.

Recombination joined TRBV9 with TRBJ2-5; TRBD1 fits 7 bases in the junction. The sequenced material came from stem cell memory CD4+ T cells from blood. In the paper's terms, the cell subset or site label means: stem cell-like memory CD4+ T cells. This TCR came from a woman younger than 30 in good health. The DNA reads as follows: TGTGCCAGCAGTAGGGGGCCTCAAGAGACCCAGTACTTC. Its product reads: CASSRGPQETQYF.